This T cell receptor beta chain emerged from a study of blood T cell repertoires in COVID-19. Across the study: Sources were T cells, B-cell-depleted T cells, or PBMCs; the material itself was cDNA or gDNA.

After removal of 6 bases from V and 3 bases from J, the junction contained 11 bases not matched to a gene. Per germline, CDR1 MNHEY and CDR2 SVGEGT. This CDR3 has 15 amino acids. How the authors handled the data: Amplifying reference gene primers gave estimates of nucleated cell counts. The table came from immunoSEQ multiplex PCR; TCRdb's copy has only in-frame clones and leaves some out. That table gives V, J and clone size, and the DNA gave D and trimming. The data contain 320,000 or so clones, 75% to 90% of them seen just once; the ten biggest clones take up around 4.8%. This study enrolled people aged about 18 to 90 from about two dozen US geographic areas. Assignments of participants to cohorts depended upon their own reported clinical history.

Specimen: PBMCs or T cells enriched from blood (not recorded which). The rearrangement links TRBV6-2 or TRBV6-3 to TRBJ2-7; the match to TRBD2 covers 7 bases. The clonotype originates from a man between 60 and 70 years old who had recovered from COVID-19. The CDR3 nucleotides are TGTGCCAGCAGCCTCTACGGCGGGAGCAGCTACGAGCAGTACTTC. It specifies CASSLYGGSSYEQYF.